What follows is one T cell receptor (beta chain) and its context. TCR beta CDR3 amplification used RNA transcripts. A first-round RT-PCR used HTBI primers, followed by a second-round multiplex PCR. TCRdb re-called the multiplex PCR reads with MiXCR, one entry per CDR3 protein. The sample records hundreds of thousands of distinct CDR3 sequences, approximately 22% being singletons. The sample comes from a study of Graves' ophthalmopathy and Graves' hyperthyroidism. This receptor was taken from a woman under 30 with stable Graves' hyperthyroidism. Some clones in this sample may be carry-over from other donors' samples. The source material was peripheral blood.

The CDR3 nucleotides read TGTGCCAGCAGCTTATACAGGGAGGTCCACGAGCAGTACTTC. Its translation is CASSLYREVHEQYF. The chain has TRBV7-8 and TRBJ2-7; possibly TRBD1 or TRBD2 for D (6 bases each). V gave up 2 bases and J gave up 5 bases, with 13 bases separating them. From germline, CDR1 is SGHVS and CDR2 FQNEAQ. This CDR3 contains 14 residues.